These T cell receptor beta chains were read from a single sample in a study of spatial heterogeneity in lung cancer. In TCRdb, the 5' RACE reads were re-called with MiXCR into one record per CDR3 protein. The data hold about 27,000 distinct CDR3 sequences, with approximately 7% observed a single time. This specimen consisted of lung tumor tissue, obtained at surgery. Every receptor here comes from a male donor with early-stage non-small cell lung cancer. CDR3s include the opening cysteine and the closing phenylalanine or tryptophan. The order of the fields is V gene, clone size, D gene, J gene, CDR3 protein, CDR3 DNA. D genes are given only for firm matches. Clone size is not always given. Where it is, it says once, few, many or a class for expanded clones.

TRBV28	many	-	TRBJ2-3	CASSFERTTQYF	TGTGCCAGCAGTTTCGAAAGAACTACGCAGTATTTT
TRBV5-4	-	TRBD2	TRBJ2-3	CASSWDPSGTSTDTQYF	TGTGCCAGCAGCTGGGACCCTAGCGGGACTAGCACAGATACGCAGTATTTT
TRBV10-2	few	TRBD1	TRBJ1-5	CATATGTGARVPQPQHF	TGCGCCACCGCAACCGGGACAGGGGCGCGGGTTCCCCAGCCCCAGCATTTT
TRBV6-2/TRBV6-3	many	TRBD1	TRBJ2-7	CASRWDRNQVSYEQYF	TGTGCCAGCAGATGGGACAGAAACCAGGTCTCCTACGAGCAGTACTTC
TRBV12-3/TRBV12-4	many	TRBD1	TRBJ1-1	CASSINDRGAFF	TGTGCCAGCAGTATAAATGACAGGGGCGCTTTCTTT
TRBV19	-	-	TRBJ2-3	CASSIDRPDTQYF	TGTGCCAGTAGTATAGACCGACCCGATACGCAGTATTTT
TRBV20-1	-	-	TRBJ2-3	CSARVGGATDTQYF	TGCAGTGCTAGAGTCGGGGGTGCCACAGATACGCAGTATTTT
TRBV5-1	many	TRBD1	TRBJ2-2	CASQRGQGARTGELFF	TGCGCCAGTCAACGGGGACAGGGGGCGAGGACCGGGGAGCTGTTTTTT
TRBV6-2/TRBV6-3	many	-	TRBJ1-4	CASTNDRNKPTNEKLFF	TGTGCCAGCACTAACGACCGGAACAAGCCAACTAATGAAAAACTGTTTTTT
TRBV7-9	many	-	TRBJ1-1	CASSPTAPGDTEAFF	TGTGCCAGCAGCCCCACTGCCCCTGGGGACACTGAAGCTTTCTTT
TRBV5-1	many	-	TRBJ2-1	CASSLGGNEQFF	TGCGCCAGCAGCTTAGGGGGCAATGAGCAGTTCTTC
TRBV11-2	-	TRBD2	TRBJ2-5	CASSLLAGGRETQYF	TGTGCCAGCAGCTTGCTGGCGGGGGGACGAGAGACCCAGTACTTC
TRBV2	few	TRBD1	TRBJ2-7	CASRRHGQGEQYF	TGTGCCAGCAGAAGACATGGACAGGGTGAGCAGTACTTC
TRBV5-1	few	TRBD1	TRBJ2-5	CASSLGTGAYQETQYF	TGCGCCAGCAGCTTGGGGACAGGGGCGTACCAAGAGACCCAGTACTTC